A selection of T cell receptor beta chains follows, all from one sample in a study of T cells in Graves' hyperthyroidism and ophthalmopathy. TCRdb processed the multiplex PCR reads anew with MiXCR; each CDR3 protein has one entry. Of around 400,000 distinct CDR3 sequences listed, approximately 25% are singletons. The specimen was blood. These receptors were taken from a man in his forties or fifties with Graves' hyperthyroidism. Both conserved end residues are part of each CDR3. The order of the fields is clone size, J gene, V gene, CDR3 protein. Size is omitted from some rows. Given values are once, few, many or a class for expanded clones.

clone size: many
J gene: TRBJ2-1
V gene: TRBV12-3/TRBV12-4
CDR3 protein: CASTLSMTTNEQFF

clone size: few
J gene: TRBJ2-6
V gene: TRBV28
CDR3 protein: CASSLEQAPSGANVLTF

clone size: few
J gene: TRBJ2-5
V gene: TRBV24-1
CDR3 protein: CATSEPSGSDQETQYF

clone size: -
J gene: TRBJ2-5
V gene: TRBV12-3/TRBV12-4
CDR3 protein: CASRKTGVETQYF

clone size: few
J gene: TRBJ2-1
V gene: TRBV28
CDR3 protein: CASSLAGEPYNEQFF

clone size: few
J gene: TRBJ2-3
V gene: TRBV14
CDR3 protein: CASSQGRVDTQYF

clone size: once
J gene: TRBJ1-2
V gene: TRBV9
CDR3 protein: CASSGGRGYGYTF

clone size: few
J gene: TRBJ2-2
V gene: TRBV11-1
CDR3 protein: CASSFEGQANTGELFF

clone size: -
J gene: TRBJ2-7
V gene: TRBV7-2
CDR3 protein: CASSLAYDFYEQYF

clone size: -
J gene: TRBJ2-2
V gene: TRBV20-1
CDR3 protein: CSARVGGRASGELFF

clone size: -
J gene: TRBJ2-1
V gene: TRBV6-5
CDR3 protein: CASSYLRYDEQFF

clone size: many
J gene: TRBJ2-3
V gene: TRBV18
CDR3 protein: CASSRTGGTDTQYF

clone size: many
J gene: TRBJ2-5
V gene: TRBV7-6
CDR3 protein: CASSLGGGKYF

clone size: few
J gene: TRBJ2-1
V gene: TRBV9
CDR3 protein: CASSVEASGTNEQFF

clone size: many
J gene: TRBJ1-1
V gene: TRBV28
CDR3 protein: CASSTARQGFTEAFF

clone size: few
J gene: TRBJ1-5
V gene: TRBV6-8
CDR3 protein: CASSYSNGQGPQHF

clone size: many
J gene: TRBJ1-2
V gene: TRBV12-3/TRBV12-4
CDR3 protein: CASSSGTGGSMGYGYTF

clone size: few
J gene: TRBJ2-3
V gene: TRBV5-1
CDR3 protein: CASSLARTADHTDTQYF

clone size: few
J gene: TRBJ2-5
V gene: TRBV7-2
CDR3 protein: CASSHPGTSAKETQYF

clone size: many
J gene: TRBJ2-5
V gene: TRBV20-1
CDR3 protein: CSARDTSGRGETQYF

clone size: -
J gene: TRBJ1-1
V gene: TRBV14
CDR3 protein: CASSRTSAEAFF

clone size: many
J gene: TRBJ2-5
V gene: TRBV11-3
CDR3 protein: CASSLTWSQGKETQYF

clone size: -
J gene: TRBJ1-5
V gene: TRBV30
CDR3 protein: CAWSTGGPQHF